What follows are 17 T cell receptor beta chains derived from one specimen sequenced in a study of cytomegalovirus exposure and HLA in healthy donors. A multiplex PCR was run with 60 Vbeta primers and 13 Jbeta primers. TCRdb keeps only in-frame clones here, not all; method: immunoSEQ multiplex PCR. The data hold 100,000 or so clones, with about 70% observed a single time. Input material: PBMCs. These receptors were collected from a human donor in good health.

The V call is TRBV19, the J call TRBJ2-3; D is uncertain. CDR3 length: 16 residues. The V and J ends lost 3 bases and 2 bases respectively, with 15 bases between them. Germline CDR1 is LNHDA and CDR2 is SQIVND (reference sequence). CDR3 nucleotides: TGTGCCAGTAGTATTTTAGGAGCGATTTCCACAGATACGCAGTATTTT. Protein sequence: CASSILGAISTDTQYF.

V usage is TRBV5-8 and J usage is TRBJ2-1; D unresolved. Trimming stripped 6 bases from V and 8 bases from J, with 9 bases between. Germline V gene lookup returns CDR1 SGHTS and CDR2 YDEGEE. This CDR3 is 11 amino acids long. The CDR3 DNA sequence: TGTGCCAGCACCCCTCTTGATGAGCAGTTCTTC. Protein product: CASTPLDEQFF.

This rearrangement joins TRBV5-1 to TRBJ2-6; D not resolved. V lost 0 bases and J lost 2, with 9 bases in between. Germline CDR1 SGHRS, CDR2 YFSETQ. CDR3 length: 16 residues. CDR3 nucleotides: TGCGCCAGCAGCTTGGGTCCCCAGGCTGGGGCCAACGTCCTGACTTTC. It translates to CASSLGPQAGANVLTF.

The chain combines TRBV4-1 with TRBJ2-2; D possibly corresponds to TRBD2 (5 bases). Trimming shortened V by 4 bases and J by 5 bases, and 14 bases separated the two germline ends. Germline-derived CDR1 and CDR2 are MGHRA and YSYEKL. The CDR3 length is 15 residues. CDR3 sequence (DNA): TGCGCCAGCAGCCTAGCGAGGGCAGAGACCGGGGAGCTGTTTTTT. Residues: CASSLARAETGELFF.

The J gene is TRBJ1-2, the V gene TRBV5-1, with D maybe TRBD1 (5 bases). V was cut by 9 bases and J by 5 bases, with 23 bases left in between. The CDR3 is 15 amino acids. Germline assignment: CDR1 SGHRS and CDR2 YFSETQ. CDR3 in amino acids: CATSEGLIGAYGYTF. DNA of the CDR3: TGCGCCACCTCGGAGGGACTTATTGGGGCTTATGGCTACACCTTC.

This clone has more than one count but fewer than ten. The rearrangement joins TRBV19 to TRBJ1-5, with TRBD1 as a possible D gene (5 bases). The CDR3 extends over 15 amino acids. V lost 3 bases and J 5 bases, leaving 14 bases between the germline ends. The V gene's germline CDR1 is LNHDA and CDR2 SQIVND (reference sequence). CDR3 sequence (DNA): TGTGCCAGTAGTATTGGGTGGGGCCTCGATCAGCCCCAGCATTTT. Its protein product is CASSIGWGLDQPQHF.

For the CDR3, the DNA is TGTGCCAGCAGCTTAGAGGGCGGGACAGGGACCCAGTACTTC. Translation gives CASSLEGGTGTQYF. V gene TRBV7-8 combines with J gene TRBJ2-5; 8 bases agree with TRBD1. Germline lookup yields CDR1 SGHVS and CDR2 FQNEAQ. The CDR3 extends over 14 amino acids. V gave up 1 base and J gave up 7 bases; unmatched junction bases: 5.

The rearrangement links TRBV4-3 to TRBJ2-3; possible D gene TRBD2, 5 bases. From germline, CDR1 is LGHNA and CDR2 YSLEER. This CDR3 has 17 amino acids. The germline V and J ends were trimmed by 0 bases and 0 bases, with 13 bases remaining between them. This CDR3 is CASSQDPGLYSTDTQYF. The DNA of the CDR3 is TGCGCCAGCAGCCAAGATCCGGGGTTATATAGCACAGATACGCAGTATTTT.

The V gene is TRBV18, the J gene TRBJ1-5; the D is unclear. The V end was cut by 6 bases, the J end by 4 bases, with 13 bases between. The CDR3 extends over 14 amino acids. CDR1 is KGHSH, CDR2 LQKENI, per germline. CDR3 bases: TGTGCCAGCTCCCATGGACTCTCAAATCAGCCCCAGCATTTT. This codes for CASSHGLSNQPQHF. Based on the CDR3 plus reference TRBV18 and TRBJ1-5, the full variable domain is NAGVMQNPRHLVRRRGQEARLRCSPMKGHSHVYWYRQLPEEGLKFMVYLQKENIIDESGMPKERFSAEFPKEGPSILRIQQVVRGDSAAYFCASSHGLSNQPQHFGDGTRLSIL.

V is TRBV27 and J is TRBJ1-5; D remains ambiguous. The CDR3 loop spans 13 amino acids. V shed 2 bases and J shed 7 bases, with 9 bases lying between them. CDR1 and CDR2 (germline): MNHEY, SMNVEV (reference sequence). CDR3 residues: CASSLGLGQPQHF. The CDR3 nucleotides are TGTGCCAGCAGTTTAGGCCTGGGCCAGCCCCAGCATTTT.

CDR3 protein: CASSTLAGVYEQYF. The CDR3, as DNA: TGTGCCAGTAGTACTCTAGCGGGTGTCTACGAGCAGTACTTC. V gene TRBV19 combines with J gene TRBJ2-7; 8 bases match TRBD2. The CDR3 has 14 residues. Trimming cost V 4 bases and J 3 bases; bases outside gene matches: 5. CDR1 is LNHDA and CDR2 is SQIVND in the germline V gene (reference sequence).

This chain links TRBV28 with TRBJ1-1; possible D gene TRBD1, 6 bases. Looked up from germline, CDR1 is MDHEN and CDR2 is SYDVKM. Trimming cost V 2 bases and J 4 bases, with 8 bases left between them. The CDR3 has 13 residues. The chain's CDR3 is CASSLTGSTEAFF. The CDR3 bases are TGTGCCAGCAGTTTAACAGGGAGCACTGAAGCTTTCTTT.

This chain joins TRBV7-8 and TRBJ1-3; possibly TRBD1 for D (6 bases). V was cut by 4 bases and J by 7 bases, with 11 bases left in between. The CDR3 spans 13 residues. From germline, CDR1 is SGHVS and CDR2 FQNEAQ. CDR3 protein: CASSSGVRNTIYF. The CDR3 coding sequence is TGTGCCAGCAGCTCAGGGGTTAGGAACACCATATATTTT.

This sequence joins TRBV7-9 and TRBJ2-1; 14 nucleotides agree with TRBD2. Germline CDR1 reads SEHNR; CDR2 reads FQNEAQ (reference sequence). V dropped 4 bases and J dropped 9; count of bases not matched to a gene: 8. This CDR3 spans 16 amino acids. CDR3 in DNA: TGTGCCAGCAGCTCCCATGGACTAGCGGGAGGTGGTGAGCAGTTCTTC. It encodes CASSSHGLAGGGEQFF.

The rearrangement uses TRBV14 and TRBJ1-2; 9 bases line up with TRBD1. The trim removed 0 bases at V and 3 bases at J, leaving 5 bases unmatched. This CDR3 is 16 amino acids long. Germline CDR1 and CDR2: SGHDN and FVKESK. The CDR3 DNA follows: TGTGCCAGCAGCCAAGAATTGGGACAGGGATACTATGGCTACACCTTC. This codes for CASSQELGQGYYGYTF.

CDR3 nucleotide sequence: TGCGCCAGCAGAGGGACAGGGGGTAACTATGGCTACACCTTC. Translated: CASRGTGGNYGYTF. V usage is TRBV4-1 and J usage is TRBJ1-2, with TRBD1 identical over 11 bases. Per the germline V gene, CDR1 is MGHRA and CDR2 is YSYEKL. The CDR3 covers 14 residues. The V and J ends lost 6 bases and 1 base, in that order; junction bases with no gene match: 1.

The chain joins TRBV7-2 to TRBJ1-5; D not certain. Trimming left V 4 bases short and J 9 bases short, with 10 bases between. The CDR3 runs 12 residues. The germline CDR1 and CDR2 sequences are SGHTA and FQGNSA. The CDR3 reads CASSSYSGPQHF. CDR3 DNA: TGTGCCAGCAGCTCTTACAGCGGGCCCCAGCATTTT.